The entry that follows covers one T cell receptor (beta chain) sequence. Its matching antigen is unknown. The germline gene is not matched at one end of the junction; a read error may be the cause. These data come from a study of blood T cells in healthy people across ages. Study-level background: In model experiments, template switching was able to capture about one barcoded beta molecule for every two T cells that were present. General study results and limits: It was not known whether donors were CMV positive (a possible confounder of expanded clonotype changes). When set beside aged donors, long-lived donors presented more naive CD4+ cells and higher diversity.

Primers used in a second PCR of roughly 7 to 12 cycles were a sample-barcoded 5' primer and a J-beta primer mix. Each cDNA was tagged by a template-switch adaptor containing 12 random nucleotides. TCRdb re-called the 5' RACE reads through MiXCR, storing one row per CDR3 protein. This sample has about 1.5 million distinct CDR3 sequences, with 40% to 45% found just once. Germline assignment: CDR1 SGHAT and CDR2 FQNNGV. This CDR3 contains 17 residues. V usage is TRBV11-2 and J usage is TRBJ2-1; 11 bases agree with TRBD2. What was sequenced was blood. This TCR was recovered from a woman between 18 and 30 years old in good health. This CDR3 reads CAGSLDLTSGSLGEQFF. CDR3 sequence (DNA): TGTGCCGGCAGCTTAGATCTTACTAGCGGGAGTTTGGGTGAGCAGTTCTTC.